These T cell receptor beta chains were read from a single sample in a study of Ad26.COV2.S vaccination and SARS-CoV-2 variants. Method: immunoSEQ multiplex PCR; TCRdb's copy keeps in-frame clones and lacks some. The sample has around 310,000 clones; 90% are singletons. The material was peripheral blood, obtained in a trial of Ad26.COV2.S vaccine versus placebo. All receptors derive from a person between 18 and 65 years old who received the Ad26.COV2.S COVID-19 vaccine or a placebo. CDR3s include the opening cysteine and the closing phenylalanine or tryptophan. The D gene is left open where the match is weak. Some rows mark clone size as missing; the rest say once, few, many or name a class of expanded clone.

clone size: -
J gene: TRBJ2-1
V gene: TRBV29-1
D gene: TRBD1
CDR3 DNA: TGCAGCGTGGGACAGATCAATGAGCAGTTCTTC
CDR3 protein: CSVGQINEQFF

clone size: -
J gene: TRBJ2-4
V gene: TRBV3-1/TRBV3-2
D gene: -
CDR3 DNA: TGTGCCAGCAGCCAAAATTTGGAGGGAGGTGCCAAAAACATTCAGTACTTC
CDR3 protein: CASSQNLEGGAKNIQYF

clone size: -
J gene: TRBJ1-5
V gene: TRBV2
D gene: -
CDR3 DNA: TGTGCCAGCAGTGAAGTCCGGGGTCAGCCCCAGCATTTT
CDR3 protein: CASSEVRGQPQHF

clone size: -
J gene: TRBJ2-7
V gene: TRBV12-3/TRBV12-4
D gene: -
CDR3 DNA: TGTGCCAGCGGGGGGACGGATACCTACGAGCAGTACTTC
CDR3 protein: CASGGTDTYEQYF

clone size: once
J gene: TRBJ1-3
V gene: TRBV7-9
D gene: -
CDR3 DNA: TGTGCCAGCAACAGACCCCAGAGCTCTGGAAACACCATATATTTT
CDR3 protein: CASNRPQSSGNTIYF

clone size: -
J gene: TRBJ1-1
V gene: TRBV7-9
D gene: -
CDR3 DNA: TGTGCCATCGACCGGGACCCCGTTCCGCGGGCTTTCTTT
CDR3 protein: CAIDRDPVPRAFF

clone size: -
J gene: TRBJ1-4
V gene: TRBV28
D gene: TRBD1
CDR3 DNA: TGTGCCACCCAGGGGGCCATGCCAGGCGGGGGGCGTGATGAAAAACTGTTTTTT
CDR3 protein: CATQGAMPGGGRDEKLFF

clone size: -
J gene: TRBJ2-1
V gene: TRBV3-1/TRBV3-2
D gene: -
CDR3 DNA: TGTGCCAGCAGCCTGGCCCTATGGCGAGGTGAGCAGTTCTTC
CDR3 protein: CASSLALWRGEQFF

clone size: once
J gene: TRBJ2-2
V gene: TRBV18
D gene: TRBD2
CDR3 DNA: TGTGCCAGCGCAGTGGCGGGAGGCGCCGGGGAGCTGTTTTTT
CDR3 protein: CASAVAGGAGELFF

clone size: -
J gene: TRBJ1-3
V gene: TRBV7-6
D gene: TRBD1
CDR3 DNA: TGTGCCAGCAGCCCGGGACAGGTGGGAAACACCATATATTTT
CDR3 protein: CASSPGQVGNTIYF

clone size: once
J gene: TRBJ1-1
V gene: TRBV27
D gene: -
CDR3 DNA: TGTGCCAGCAGTTTAGGGGTCATGGCTGAAGCTTTCTTT
CDR3 protein: CASSLGVMAEAFF

clone size: -
J gene: TRBJ2-1
V gene: TRBV5-8
D gene: -
CDR3 DNA: TGTGCCAGCAGCTTGGTGCCCCGACCCTCCTACAATGAGCAGTTCTTC
CDR3 protein: CASSLVPRPSYNEQFF

clone size: -
J gene: TRBJ2-2
V gene: TRBV27
D gene: TRBD1
CDR3 DNA: TGTGCCAGCAGTTTATTTACAGGGGGGAGCGGGGAGCTGTTTTTT
CDR3 protein: CASSLFTGGSGELFF

clone size: -
J gene: TRBJ2-5
V gene: TRBV11-2
D gene: -
CDR3 DNA: TGTGCCAGCAGCTCACACGGCCAGTTCCGGGGAACCCAGTACTTC
CDR3 protein: CASSSHGQFRGTQYF

clone size: -
J gene: TRBJ1-2
V gene: TRBV6-6
D gene: TRBD1
CDR3 DNA: TGTGCCAGCAGTCCTCTCTCGGGACAGGGGCGAAACCCTAACTATGGCTACACCTTC
CDR3 protein: CASSPLSGQGRNPNYGYTF

clone size: -
J gene: TRBJ2-1
V gene: TRBV12-5
D gene: -
CDR3 DNA: TGTGCTAGTGTCGAGGGGGGGGGAGCTTCCTACAATGAGCAGTTCTTC
CDR3 protein: CASVEGGGASYNEQFF

clone size: -
J gene: TRBJ1-5
V gene: TRBV6-5
D gene: -
CDR3 DNA: TGTGCCAGCAGTTACTCTCTCCAAAGCAATCAGCCCCAGCATTTT
CDR3 protein: CASSYSLQSNQPQHF

clone size: few
J gene: TRBJ2-3
V gene: TRBV9
D gene: -
CDR3 DNA: TGTGCCAGCAGCGTAATATTGGTAGGTGTAGGGGGTTGTTTCACAGATACGCAGTATTTT
CDR3 protein: CASSVILVGVGGCFTDTQYF

clone size: -
J gene: TRBJ1-2
V gene: TRBV6-6
D gene: -
CDR3 DNA: TGTGCCACCGGGCTGGGGGGGGGCTACACCTTC
CDR3 protein: CATGLGGGYTF

clone size: -
J gene: TRBJ2-5
V gene: TRBV4-3
D gene: TRBD1
CDR3 DNA: TGCGCCAGCAGCCAGGGGACAGGGGTAACAGAGCCCCAGTACTTC
CDR3 protein: CASSQGTGVTEPQYF

clone size: -
J gene: TRBJ1-1
V gene: TRBV5-8
D gene: -
CDR3 DNA: TGTGCCAGCAGCTTGTGGGGGACGCTAGCTTTCTTT
CDR3 protein: CASSLWGTLAFF

clone size: -
J gene: TRBJ2-2
V gene: TRBV6-2/TRBV6-3
D gene: TRBD2
CDR3 DNA: TGTGCCAGCAGTTACTCGAGAAGCGGGGTGGCCACCGGGGAGCTGTTTTTT
CDR3 protein: CASSYSRSGVATGELFF

clone size: -
J gene: TRBJ1-2
V gene: TRBV4-2
D gene: -
CDR3 DNA: TGTGCCAGCAGCCAATGTCCCAGGGACCGATATGGCTACACCTTC
CDR3 protein: CASSQCPRDRYGYTF